This TCR beta chain appears in the sequencing data of a study of blood T cell repertoires in COVID-19. Across the whole study: From T cells, B-cell-depleted T cells, or PBMCs came the material, which was cDNA or gDNA.

There are 14 residues in the CDR3. Looked up from germline, CDR1 is SGHDT and CDR2 is YYEEEE. Trimming pared 1 base from V and 2 bases from J, leaving 6 bases between. The authors' processing: Estimated nucleated cell counts came from reference gene primer amplification. Assay: immunoSEQ multiplex PCR; the TCRdb copy retains only in-frame clones and omits some. From that table come the V and J calls and clone size; the DNA was used to work out D and trimming. The top ten hold 20% to 25% of the sample, which has under 200,000 clones, roughly nine tenths seen once. The gene calls are TRBV5-6 and TRBJ2-2; D remains ambiguous. This sequence was found in a man between 60 and 75 years old with active or convalescent COVID-19. The source material was peripheral blood. CDR3 DNA sequence: TGTGCCAGCAGCTTGAACATAAACACCGGGGAGCTGTTTTTT. It translates to CASSLNINTGELFF. The full variable domain, its missing parts supplied by reference TRBV5-6 and TRBJ2-2, is DAGVTQSPTHLIKTRGQQVTLRCSPKSGHDTVSWYQQALGQGPQFIFQYYEEEERQRGNFPDRFSGHQFPNYSSELNVNALLLGDSALYLCASSLNINTGELFFGEGSRLTVL.